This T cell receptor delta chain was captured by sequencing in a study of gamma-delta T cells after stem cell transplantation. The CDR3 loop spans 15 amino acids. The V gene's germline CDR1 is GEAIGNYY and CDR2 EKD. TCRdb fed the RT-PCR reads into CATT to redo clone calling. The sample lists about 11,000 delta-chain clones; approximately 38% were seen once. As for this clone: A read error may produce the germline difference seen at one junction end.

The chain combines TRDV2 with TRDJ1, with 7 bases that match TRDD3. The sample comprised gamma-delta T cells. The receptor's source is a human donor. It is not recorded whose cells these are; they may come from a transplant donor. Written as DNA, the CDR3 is TGTGCCAGGGGAGTGGATACGGAGTACACCGATAACCTCATCTTT. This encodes CARGVDTEYTDNLIF.